One TCR beta chain is described in this entry. The junction departs from the called germline gene at one end, perhaps through a read error. This CDR3 is built from 12 residues. CDR1 and CDR2 (germline): SEHNR, FQNEAQ (reference sequence). The data are from a study of blood T cell repertoires in COVID-19. Sequenced by immunoSEQ multiplex PCR; TCRdb stores in-frame clones only, minus some. This sample has about 180,000 clones; around 85% occur once, and the top ten carry roughly 3.5%. The receptor was derived from a man between 60 and 70 years old with acute or convalescent COVID-19. This rearrangement joins TRBV7-9 to TRBJ2-7; tentative D call: TRBD1 (5 bases). The sequenced sample consisted of peripheral blood. This chain's CDR3 is CASSSQGPHQNF. The CDR3 DNA is TGTGCCAGCAGCTCCCAGGGCCCCCACCAGAACTTC.